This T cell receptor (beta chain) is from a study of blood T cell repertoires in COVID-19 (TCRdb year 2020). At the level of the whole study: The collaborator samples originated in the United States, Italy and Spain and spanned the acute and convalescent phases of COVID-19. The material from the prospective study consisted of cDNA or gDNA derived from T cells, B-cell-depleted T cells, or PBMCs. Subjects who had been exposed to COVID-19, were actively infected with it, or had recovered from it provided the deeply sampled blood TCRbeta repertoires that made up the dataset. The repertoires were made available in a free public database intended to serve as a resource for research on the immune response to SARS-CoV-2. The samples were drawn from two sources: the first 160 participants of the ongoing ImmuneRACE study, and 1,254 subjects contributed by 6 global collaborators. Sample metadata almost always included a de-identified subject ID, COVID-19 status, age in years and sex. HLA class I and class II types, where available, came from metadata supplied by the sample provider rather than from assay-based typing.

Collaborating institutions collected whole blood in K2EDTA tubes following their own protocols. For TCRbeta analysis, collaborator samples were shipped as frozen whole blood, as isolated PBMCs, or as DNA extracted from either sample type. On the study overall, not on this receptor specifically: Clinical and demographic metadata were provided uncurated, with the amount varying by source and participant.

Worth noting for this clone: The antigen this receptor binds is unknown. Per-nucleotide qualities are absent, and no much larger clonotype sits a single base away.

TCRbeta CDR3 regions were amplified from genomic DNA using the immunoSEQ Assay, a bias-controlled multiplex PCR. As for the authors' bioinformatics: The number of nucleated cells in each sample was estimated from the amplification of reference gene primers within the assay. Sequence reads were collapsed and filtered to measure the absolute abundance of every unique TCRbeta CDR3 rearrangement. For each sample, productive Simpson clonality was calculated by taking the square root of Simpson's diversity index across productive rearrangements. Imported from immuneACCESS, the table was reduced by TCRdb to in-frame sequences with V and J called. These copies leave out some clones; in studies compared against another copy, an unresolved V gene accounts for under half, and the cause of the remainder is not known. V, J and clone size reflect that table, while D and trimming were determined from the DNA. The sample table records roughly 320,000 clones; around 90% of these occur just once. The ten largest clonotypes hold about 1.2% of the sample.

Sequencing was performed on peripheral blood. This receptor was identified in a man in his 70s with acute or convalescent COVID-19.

The bases are TGTGCCAGCAGTTCCCGGGGACAGGGTGATTCACCCCTCCACTTT. Translated, this gives CASSSRGQGDSPLHF. Here the chain combines TRBV6-5 and TRBJ1-6; the central 9 bases match TRBD1. Ends trimmed: V by 4 bases, J by 8 bases; bases unmatched to a gene: 6. Based on the germline V gene, the CDR1 and CDR2 sequences are MNHEY and SVGAGI. Including the terminal cysteine and phenylalanine, the CDR3 comprises 15 residues. CDR3 DNA only is kept here, 45 bases in frame from base 1.